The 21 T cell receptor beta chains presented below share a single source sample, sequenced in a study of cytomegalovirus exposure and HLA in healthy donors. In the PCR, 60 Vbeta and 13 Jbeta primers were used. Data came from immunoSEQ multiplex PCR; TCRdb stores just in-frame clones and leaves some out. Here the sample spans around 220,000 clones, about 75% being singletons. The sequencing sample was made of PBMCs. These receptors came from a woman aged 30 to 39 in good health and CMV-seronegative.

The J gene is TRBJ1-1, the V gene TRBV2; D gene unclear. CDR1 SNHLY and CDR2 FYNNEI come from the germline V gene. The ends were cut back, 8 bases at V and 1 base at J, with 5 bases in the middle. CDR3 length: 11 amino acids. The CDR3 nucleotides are TGTGCCAGCCGGTCGAACACTGAAGCTTTCTTT. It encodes CASRSNTEAFF.

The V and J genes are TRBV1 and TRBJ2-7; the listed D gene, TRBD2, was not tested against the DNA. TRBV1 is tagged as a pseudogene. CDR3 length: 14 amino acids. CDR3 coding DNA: TGCACCAGCAGACAAAAAGCGGTAACCTACGAGCAGTACTTC. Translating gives CTSRQKAVTYEQYF.

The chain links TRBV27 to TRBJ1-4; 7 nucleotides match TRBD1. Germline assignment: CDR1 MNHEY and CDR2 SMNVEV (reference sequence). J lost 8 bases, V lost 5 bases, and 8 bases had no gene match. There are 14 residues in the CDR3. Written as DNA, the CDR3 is TGTGCCAGCAGTGCCACAGGGGAAGAAGAAAAACTGTTTTTT. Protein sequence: CASSATGEEEKLFF.

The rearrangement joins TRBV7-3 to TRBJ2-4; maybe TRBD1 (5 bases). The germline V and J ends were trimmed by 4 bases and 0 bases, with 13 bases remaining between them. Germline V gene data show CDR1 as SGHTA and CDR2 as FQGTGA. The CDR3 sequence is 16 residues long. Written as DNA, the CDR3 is TGTGCCAGCAGCTCGGTCAGGGCAGAAGCCAAAAACATTCAGTACTTC. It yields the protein CASSSVRAEAKNIQYF. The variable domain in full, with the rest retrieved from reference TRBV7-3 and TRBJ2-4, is GAGVSQTPSNKVTEKGKYVELRCDPISGHTALYWYRQSLGQGPEFLIYFQGTGAADDSGLPNDRFFAVRPEGSVSTLKIQRTERGDSAVYLCASSSVRAEAKNIQYFGAGTRLSVL.

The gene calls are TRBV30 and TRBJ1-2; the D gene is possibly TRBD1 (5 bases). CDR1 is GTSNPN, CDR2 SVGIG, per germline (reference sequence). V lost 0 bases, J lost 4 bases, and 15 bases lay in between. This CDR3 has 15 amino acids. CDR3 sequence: CAWSVRGGGFYGYTF. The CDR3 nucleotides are TGTGCCTGGAGTGTACGGGGCGGGGGATTCTATGGCTACACCTTC. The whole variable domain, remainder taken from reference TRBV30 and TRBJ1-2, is SQTIHQWPATLVQPVGSPLSLECTVEGTSNPNLYWYRQAAGRGLQLLFYSVGIGQISSEVPQNLSASRPQDRQFILSSKKLLLSDSGFYLCAWSVRGGGFYGYTFGSGTRLTVV.

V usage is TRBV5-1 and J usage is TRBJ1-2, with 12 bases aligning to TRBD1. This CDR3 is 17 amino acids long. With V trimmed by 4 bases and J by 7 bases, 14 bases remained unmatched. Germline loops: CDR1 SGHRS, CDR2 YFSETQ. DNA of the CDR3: TGCGCCAGCAGCGAAATGGGGACAGGGGGCGCGGTAGGTGGCTACACCTTC. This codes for CASSEMGTGGAVGGYTF.

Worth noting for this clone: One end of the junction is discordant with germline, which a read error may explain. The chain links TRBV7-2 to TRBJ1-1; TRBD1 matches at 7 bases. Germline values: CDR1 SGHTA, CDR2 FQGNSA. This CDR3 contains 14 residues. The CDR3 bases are TGTGCCAGCAGCTTCGGGACAGTGAACCCTGAAGCTTTCTTT. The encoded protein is CASSFGTVNPEAFF.

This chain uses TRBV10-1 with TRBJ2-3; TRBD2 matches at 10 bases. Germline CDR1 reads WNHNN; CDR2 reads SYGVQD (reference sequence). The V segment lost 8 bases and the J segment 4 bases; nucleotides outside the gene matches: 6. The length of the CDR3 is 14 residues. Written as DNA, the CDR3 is TGCGCCAGCTCCGGGACTAGCGTCCCAGATACGCAGTATTTT. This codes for CASSGTSVPDTQYF.

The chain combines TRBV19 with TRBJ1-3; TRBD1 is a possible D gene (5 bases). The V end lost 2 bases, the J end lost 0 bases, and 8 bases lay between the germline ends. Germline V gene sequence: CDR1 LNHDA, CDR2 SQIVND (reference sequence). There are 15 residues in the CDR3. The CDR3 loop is CASSIQDNSGNTIYF. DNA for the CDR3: TGTGCCAGTAGTATACAGGACAACTCTGGAAACACCATATATTTT. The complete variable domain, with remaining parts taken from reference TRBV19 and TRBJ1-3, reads DGGITQSPKYLFRKEGQNVTLSCEQNLNHDAMYWYRQDPGQGLRLIYYSQIVNDFQKGDIAEGYSVSREKKESFPLTVTSAQKNPTAFYLCASSIQDNSGNTIYFGEGSWLTVV.

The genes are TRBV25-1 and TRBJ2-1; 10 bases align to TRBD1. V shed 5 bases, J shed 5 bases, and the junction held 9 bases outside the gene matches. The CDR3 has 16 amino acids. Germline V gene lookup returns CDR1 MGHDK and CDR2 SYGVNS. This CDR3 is CASSRGGDRGNNEQFF. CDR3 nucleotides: TGTGCCAGCAGTAGAGGCGGGGACAGGGGCAACAATGAGCAGTTCTTC.

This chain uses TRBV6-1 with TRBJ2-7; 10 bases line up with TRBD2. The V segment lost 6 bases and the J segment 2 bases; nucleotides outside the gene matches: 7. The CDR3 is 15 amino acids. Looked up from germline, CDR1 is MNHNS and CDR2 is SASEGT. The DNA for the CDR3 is TGTGCCAGCAGGACCTCAGGACTAGCGGCCTACGAGCAGTACTTC. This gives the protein CASRTSGLAAYEQYF.

The CDR3 protein is CAWTASGESTDTQYF. CDR3 in DNA: TGTGCCTGGACAGCTAGCGGGGAGAGCACAGATACGCAGTATTTT. The V call is TRBV30, the J call TRBJ2-3; 9 bases agree with TRBD2. This CDR3 has 15 residues. The V gene end was trimmed by 4 bases and the J gene end by 0 bases; junction bases not matched to a gene: 5. The germline gives CDR1 GTSNPN, CDR2 SVGIG (reference sequence).

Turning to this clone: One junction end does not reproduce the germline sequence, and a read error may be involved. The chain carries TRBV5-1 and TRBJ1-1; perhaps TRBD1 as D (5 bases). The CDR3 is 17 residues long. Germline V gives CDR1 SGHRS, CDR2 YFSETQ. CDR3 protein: CVSSLASRFGGNTEAFF. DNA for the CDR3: TGCGTCAGCAGCTTGGCCTCAAGGTTCGGGGGAAACACTGAAGCTTTCTTT. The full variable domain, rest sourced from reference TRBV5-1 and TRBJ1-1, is KAGVTQTPRYLIKTRGQQVTLSCSPISGHRSVSWYQQTPGQGLQFLFEYFSETQRNKGNFPGRFSGRQFSNSRSEMNVSTLELGDSALYLCVSSLASRFGGNTEAFFGQGTRLTVV.

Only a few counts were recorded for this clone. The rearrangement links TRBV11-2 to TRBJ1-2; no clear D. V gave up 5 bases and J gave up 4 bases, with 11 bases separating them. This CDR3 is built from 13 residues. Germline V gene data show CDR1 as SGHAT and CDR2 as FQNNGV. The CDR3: CASSRENFYGYTF. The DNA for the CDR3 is TGTGCCAGCAGCCGAGAAAACTTCTATGGCTACACCTTC.

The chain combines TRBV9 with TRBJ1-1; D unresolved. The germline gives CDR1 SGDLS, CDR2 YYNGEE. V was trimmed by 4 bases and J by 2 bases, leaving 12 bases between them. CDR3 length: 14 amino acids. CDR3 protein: CASSPRGENTEAFF. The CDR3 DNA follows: TGTGCCAGCAGCCCCCGGGGAGAAAACACTGAAGCTTTCTTT.

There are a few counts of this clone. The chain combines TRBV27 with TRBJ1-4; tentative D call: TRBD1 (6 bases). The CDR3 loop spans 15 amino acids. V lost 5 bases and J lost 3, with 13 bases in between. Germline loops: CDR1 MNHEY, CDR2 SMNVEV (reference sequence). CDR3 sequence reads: CASSKGGRANEKLFF. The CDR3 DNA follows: TGTGCCAGCAGTAAAGGGGGTAGGGCTAATGAAAAACTGTTTTTT. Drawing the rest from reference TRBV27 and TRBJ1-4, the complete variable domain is EAQVTQNPRYLITVTGKKLTVTCSQNMNHEYMSWYRQDPGLGLRQIYYSMNVEVTDKGDVPEGYKVSRKEKRNFPLILESPSPNQTSLYFCASSKGGRANEKLFFGSGTQLSVL.

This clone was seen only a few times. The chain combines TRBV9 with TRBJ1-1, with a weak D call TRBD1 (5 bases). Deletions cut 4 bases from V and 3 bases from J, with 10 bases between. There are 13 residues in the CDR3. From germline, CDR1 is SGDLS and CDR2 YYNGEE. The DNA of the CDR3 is TGTGCCAGCAGCCCCCGGGGGGACACTGAAGCTTTCTTT. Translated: CASSPRGDTEAFF. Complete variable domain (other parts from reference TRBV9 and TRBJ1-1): DSGVTQTPKHLITATGQRVTLRCSPRSGDLSVYWYQQSLDQGLQFLIQYYNGEERAKGNILERFSAQQFPDLHSELNLSSLELGDSALYFCASSPRGDTEAFFGQGTRLTVV.

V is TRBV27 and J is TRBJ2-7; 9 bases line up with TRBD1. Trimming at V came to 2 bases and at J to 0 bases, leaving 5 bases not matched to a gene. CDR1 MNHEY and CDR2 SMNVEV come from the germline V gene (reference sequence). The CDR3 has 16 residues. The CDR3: CASSLLGTGFSYEQYF. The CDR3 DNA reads TGTGCCAGCAGTTTACTCGGGACAGGGTTCTCCTACGAGCAGTACTTC.

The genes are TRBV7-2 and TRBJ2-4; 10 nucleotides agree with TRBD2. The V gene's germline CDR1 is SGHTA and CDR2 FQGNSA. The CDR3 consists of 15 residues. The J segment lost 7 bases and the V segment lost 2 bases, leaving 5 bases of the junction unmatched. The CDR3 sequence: CASSLRSGRGNIQYF. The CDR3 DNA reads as TGTGCCAGCAGCTTAAGAAGCGGGAGGGGGAACATTCAGTACTTC. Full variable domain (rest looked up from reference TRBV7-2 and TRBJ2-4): GAGVSQSPSNKVTEKGKDVELRCDPISGHTALYWYRQSLGQGLEFLIYFQGNSAPDKSGLPSDRFSAERTGGSVSTLTIQRTQQEDSAVYLCASSLRSGRGNIQYFGAGTRLSVL.

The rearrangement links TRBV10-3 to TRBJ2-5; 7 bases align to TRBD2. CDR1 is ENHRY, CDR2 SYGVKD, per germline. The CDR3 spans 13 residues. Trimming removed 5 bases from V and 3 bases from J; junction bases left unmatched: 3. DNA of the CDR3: TGTGCCATCAGTCCGGGAGGTGAAGAGACCCAGTACTTC. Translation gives CAISPGGEETQYF.

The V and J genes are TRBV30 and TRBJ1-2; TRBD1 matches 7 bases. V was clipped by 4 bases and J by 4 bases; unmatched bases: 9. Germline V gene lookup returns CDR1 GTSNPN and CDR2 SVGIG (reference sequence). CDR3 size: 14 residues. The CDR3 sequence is CAWTGKQGIYGYTF. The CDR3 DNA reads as TGTGCCTGGACAGGCAAACAGGGGATCTATGGCTACACCTTC. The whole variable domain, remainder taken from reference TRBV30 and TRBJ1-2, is SQTIHQWPATLVQPVGSPLSLECTVEGTSNPNLYWYRQAAGRGLQLLFYSVGIGQISSEVPQNLSASRPQDRQFILSSKKLLLSDSGFYLCAWTGKQGIYGYTFGSGTRLTVV.